These 18 T cell receptor beta chains came from one sample sequenced in a study of OX40 agonist ivuxolimab in advanced cancers. Assay: immunoSEQ multiplex PCR; the TCRdb copy retains only in-frame clones and omits some. The table records roughly 25,000 clones, about two thirds of them present only once. The sequenced sample was CD4+ or CD8+ T cells sorted from blood, obtained in a trial of the OX40 agonist ivuxolimab. These receptors came from an adult with an advanced solid tumor such as melanoma, head and neck, liver or kidney cancer.

This clone has only a few counts. The gene calls are TRBV7-6 and TRBJ2-7, with 9 positions matching TRBD1. The CDR3 sequence is 14 residues long. V lost 5 bases to trimming and J lost 2 bases; unmatched junction nucleotides: 4. The V gene's germline CDR1 is SGHVS and CDR2 FNYEAQ. CDR3 coding DNA: TGTGCCAGCAGCCCCGGGACAGGGACCTACGAGCAGTACTTC. This sequence encodes CASSPGTGTYEQYF.

By share of the sample, this clone is medium-sized. The chain combines TRBV10-3 with TRBJ2-7; TRBD2 matches 7 bases. The CDR3 runs 14 residues. From germline, CDR1 is ENHRY and CDR2 SYGVKD. The J segment lost 2 bases and the V segment lost 3 bases, leaving 4 bases of the junction unmatched. In DNA, the CDR3 is TGTGCCATCAGTGATGCGGGGGAGACCTACGAGCAGTACTTC. Encoded protein: CAISDAGETYEQYF.

The chain links TRBV5-4 to TRBJ1-3; D is undetermined. Germline-derived CDR1 and CDR2 are SGHNT and YYREEE (reference sequence). This CDR3 spans 13 amino acids. Trimming shortened V by 4 bases and J by 0 bases, and 5 bases separated the two germline ends. In nucleotides, the CDR3 is TGTGCCAGCAGCCCGTACTCTGGAAACACCATATATTTT. It codes for CASSPYSGNTIYF.

This chain joins TRBV29-1 and TRBJ2-7; D is perhaps TRBD1 or TRBD2 (5 bases each). V lost 0 bases and J 3 bases, leaving 6 bases between the germline ends. Per the germline V gene, CDR1 is SQVTM and CDR2 is ANQGSEA. The CDR3 contains 12 residues. Here the CDR3 reads CSVEDGGYEQYF. CDR3 coding DNA: TGCAGCGTTGAAGATGGGGGCTACGAGCAGTACTTC.

This clone appeared a few times. CDR3 coding DNA: TGTGCCAGCATTCTTCAGGGCTGGTACAATGAGCAGTTCTTC. Translation gives CASILQGWYNEQFF. The chain recombines TRBV6-5 with TRBJ2-1, with a tentative D call TRBD1 (5 bases). V gave up 7 bases and J gave up 4 bases, with 14 bases separating them. The length of the CDR3 is 14 residues. The V gene's germline CDR1 is MNHEY and CDR2 SVGAGI.

The J gene is TRBJ1-1, the V gene TRBV27; no clear D. Germline CDR1 and CDR2: MNHEY and SMNVEV (reference sequence). The V end lost 3 bases, the J end lost 0 bases, and 5 bases lay between the germline ends. The CDR3 is 13 amino acids. The CDR3 nucleotides are TGTGCCAGCAGTTTGACGGTGAACACTGAAGCTTTCTTT. It encodes CASSLTVNTEAFF.

The V and J genes are TRBV5-6 and TRBJ2-5, with TRBD2 identical over 8 bases. V lost 6 bases and J lost 1; bases outside the gene matches: 8. The CDR3 consists of 15 residues. Per the germline V gene, CDR1 is SGHDT and CDR2 is YYEEEE. The CDR3 DNA sequence: TGTGCCAGCACCGCCGCGGGGGGCCGCCAAGAGACCCAGTACTTC. Encoded protein: CASTAAGGRQETQYF.

The chain joins TRBV19 to TRBJ2-5; 8 nucleotides match TRBD2. There are 16 residues in the CDR3. Germline V gene lookup returns CDR1 LNHDA and CDR2 SQIVND (reference sequence). The V and J ends lost 5 bases and 0 bases, in that order; junction bases with no gene match: 8. CDR3 DNA sequence: TGTGCCAGTAGTCCAAAACAGCGGGGGTACCAAGAGACCCAGTACTTC. Amino acids: CASSPKQRGYQETQYF.

DNA for the CDR3: TGTGCCAGCAGGCCAGCTTCTTTTAGCTCCTACGAGCAGTACTTC. Translated, it gives CASRPASFSSYEQYF. The chain carries TRBV27 and TRBJ2-7, with unresolved D. V was clipped by 6 bases and J by 0 bases, with 15 bases between them. Germline V lookup: CDR1 MNHEY, CDR2 SMNVEV (reference sequence). This CDR3 has 15 amino acids.

This clone came up a few times. The chain combines TRBV9 with TRBJ1-6, with 7 bases identical to TRBD1. Germline CDR1 reads SGDLS; CDR2 reads YYNGEE. CDR3 length: 15 residues. V shed 0 bases, J shed 7 bases, and the junction held 4 bases outside the gene matches. The CDR3 protein is CASSVAETGNSPLHF. DNA of the CDR3: TGTGCCAGCAGCGTAGCCGAGACAGGGAATTCACCCCTCCACTTT.

The CDR3 coding sequence is TGTGCCAGCAGTCCAAACGCCTACGAGCAGTACTTC. This encodes CASSPNAYEQYF. This chain links TRBV6-1 with TRBJ2-7; D uncertain. Germline V CDR1 and CDR2: MNHNS, SASEGT. Deletions cut 5 bases from V and 2 bases from J, with 7 bases between. The CDR3 is made up of 12 amino acids.

This clone has just one count. The chain couples TRBV28 to TRBJ2-7; D is unresolved. V was trimmed by 1 base and J by 5 bases, leaving 15 bases between them. CDR1 and CDR2 from the germline V gene are MDHEN and SYDVKM. CDR3 length: 15 amino acids. This CDR3 is CASSLLATIPHEQYF. The CDR3 DNA is TGTGCCAGCAGTTTATTGGCAACGATCCCCCACGAGCAGTACTTC. Full variable domain (missing parts from reference TRBV28 and TRBJ2-7): DVKVTQSSRYLVKRTGEKVFLECVQDMDHENMFWYRQDPGLGLRLIYFSYDVKMKEKGDIPEGYSVSREKKERFSLILESASTNQTSMYLCASSLLATIPHEQYFGPGTRLTVT.

This clone was observed a few times. The rearrangement joins TRBV6-4 to TRBJ2-1; 10 nucleotides match TRBD2. This CDR3 is built from 15 residues. Germline-derived CDR1 and CDR2 are MRHNA and SNTAGT. V trimming: 4 bases; J trimming: 2 bases; junction bases outside the gene matches: 2. In DNA form, the CDR3 reads TGTGCCAGCAGTGCCCTAGCGGGGGCCTACAATGAGCAGTTCTTC. It translates to CASSALAGAYNEQFF.

This chain links TRBV5-1 with TRBJ2-1; D uncertain. This CDR3 is built from 14 residues. The V end was cut by 0 bases, the J end by 3 bases, with 7 bases between. Germline assignment: CDR1 SGHRS and CDR2 YFSETQ. The CDR3 is CASSLGTIYNEQFF. For the CDR3, the DNA is TGCGCCAGCAGCTTGGGTACGATCTACAATGAGCAGTTCTTC.

This clone has more than one count but fewer than ten. The chain employs TRBV28 and TRBJ1-5; D uncertain. V was shortened by 5 bases and J by 6 bases, with 11 bases between the two germline ends. The germline CDR1 and CDR2 sequences are MDHEN and SYDVKM. The CDR3 is 13 residues long. CDR3 amino acids: CASSPTEAQPQHF. The CDR3 DNA sequence: TGTGCCAGCAGTCCGACGGAGGCTCAGCCCCAGCATTTT.

This chain uses TRBV6-5 with TRBJ1-4, with 8 positions matching TRBD1. CDR1 and CDR2 (germline): MNHEY, SVGAGI. V dropped 0 bases and J dropped 7; count of bases not matched to a gene: 4. The CDR3 totals 15 residues. The CDR3 region has the DNA TGTGCCAGCAGTTACTCCAGGACAGGGAGTGAAAAACTGTTTTTT. Translation gives CASSYSRTGSEKLFF.

The V gene is TRBV7-6, the J gene TRBJ2-5; D not resolved. Germline lookup yields CDR1 SGHVS and CDR2 FNYEAQ. The length of the CDR3 is 14 residues. Trimming took 0 bases from V and 1 from J, leaving 6 bases between them. CDR3 sequence (DNA): TGTGCCAGCAGCTTAGCGGTTATCCAAGAGACCCAGTACTTC. It encodes CASSLAVIQETQYF.

The rearrangement joins TRBV27 to TRBJ2-5; 11 bases agree with TRBD1. The CDR3 covers 15 residues. The J segment lost 4 bases and the V segment lost 4 bases, leaving 5 bases of the junction unmatched. Germline-derived CDR1 and CDR2 are MNHEY and SMNVEV (reference sequence). Written as DNA, the CDR3 is TGTGCCAGCAGTTCCTGGACAGGGGGCGCAGAGACCCAGTACTTC. Protein: CASSSWTGGAETQYF.